This is a list of T cell receptor beta chains from one sample in a study of T cell responses to AZD1222 COVID-19 vaccine. Only in-frame clones appear in the TCRdb table, and some are missing; sequencing was by immunoSEQ multiplex PCR. The data show 110,000 to 150,000 clones, with 85% to 95% seen just once and approximately 12% held by the top ten. The source material was peripheral blood, sampled after recovery from COVID-19. These receptor sequences come from an adult who had recovered from COVID-19. CDR3s include the opening cysteine and the closing phenylalanine or tryptophan. A D gene is named only where the DNA matches it firmly. Part of the rows lack a size; the others show once, few, many or a class for expanded clones.

>TRBJ2-7|.|TRBV7-6|TRBD1
CASRGQGSYEQYF
TGTGCCAGCAGGGGACAGGGCTCCTACGAGCAGTACTTC
>TRBJ2-7|.|TRBV6-5|.
CASQLTLGSSYEQYF
TGTGCCAGCCAGTTGACACTTGGCAGCTCCTACGAGCAGTACTTC
>TRBJ2-7|.|TRBV6-5|.
CASRVTETGLMQYF
TGTGCCAGCAGGGTAACAGAGACGGGGCTCATGCAGTACTTC
>TRBJ2-7|.|TRBV19|TRBD1
CASSSRDSMLEQYF
TGTGCCAGTAGTAGCCGGGACAGCATGCTCGAGCAGTACTTC
>TRBJ1-3|once|TRBV23-1|.
CASSPPGARPARGNTIYF
TGCGCCAGCAGTCCCCCGGGCGCCCGACCAGCCCGTGGAAACACCATATATTTT
>TRBJ1-1|.|TRBV28|.
CASSSGSVNTEAFF
TGTGCCAGCAGTTCAGGGAGCGTGAACACTGAAGCTTTCTTT
>TRBJ2-1|.|TRBV5-4|.
CASSLAYDEQFF
TGTGCCAGCAGCTTGGCGTACGATGAGCAGTTCTTC
>TRBJ2-6|.|TRBV19|TRBD1
CASTTGETSGANVLTF
TGTGCCAGTACCACAGGGGAGACCTCTGGGGCCAACGTCCTGACTTTC
>TRBJ2-3|once|TRBV28|TRBD2
CASSLTSGSNTQYF
TGTGCCAGCAGTTTAACTAGCGGAAGTAATACGCAGTATTTT
>TRBJ1-4|.|TRBV24-1|.
CATSDAGRGGEKLFF
TGTGCCACCAGTGATGCCGGCAGGGGAGGTGAAAAACTGTTTTTT
>TRBJ1-1|.|TRBV11-1|.
CASSSYPRVGATEAFF
TGTGCCAGCAGCTCTTATCCCCGTGTGGGGGCCACTGAAGCTTTCTTT
>TRBJ1-3|.|TRBV6-1|.
CASSGTRQASSGNTIYF
TGTGCCAGCAGTGGTACCAGACAGGCCAGCTCTGGAAACACCATATATTTT
>TRBJ2-7|.|TRBV5-1|TRBD1
CASSLVGQGASPYEQYF
TGCGCCAGCAGCTTGGTGGGACAGGGGGCTAGCCCCTACGAGCAGTACTTC